Following are 13 T cell receptor beta chains from one sample sequenced in a study of cytomegalovirus exposure and HLA in healthy donors. PCR was performed using 60 Vbeta and 13 Jbeta primers. Clones were sequenced by immunoSEQ multiplex PCR, and TCRdb holds only the in-frame ones, with some missing. Among under 150,000 clones listed, roughly four fifths were seen once. The sequencing input was PBMCs. Every receptor here comes from a woman aged 45-60 years in good health and CMV-seronegative.

The V call is TRBV28, the J call TRBJ1-5; possible D gene TRBD1, 6 bases. Germline CDR1 is MDHEN and CDR2 is SYDVKM. CDR3 length: 13 amino acids. Trimming removed 4 bases from V and 13 bases from J, with 17 bases in between. The CDR3 region has the DNA TGTGCCAGCAGTTCGCAAGGGGGGGGCTTTCAGCATTTT. It encodes CASSSQGGGFQHF.

The V call is TRBV7-9, the J call TRBJ1-2; D is uncertain. This CDR3 spans 13 amino acids. The germline V gene encodes CDR1 SEHNR and CDR2 FQNEAQ (reference sequence). Trimming pared 4 bases from V and 4 bases from J, leaving 10 bases between. In DNA form, the CDR3 reads TGTGCCAGCAGCTACCAGAGGTCCTATGGCTACACCTTC. Translated, it gives CASSYQRSYGYTF. The full variable domain, rest sourced from reference TRBV7-9 and TRBJ1-2, is DTGVSQNPRHKITKRGQNVTFRCDPISEHNRLYWYRQTLGQGPEFLTYFQNEAQLEKSRLLSDRFSAERPKGSFSTLEIQRTEQGDSAMYLCASSYQRSYGYTFGSGTRLTVV.

This chain links TRBV2 with TRBJ2-1, with D perhaps matching TRBD2 (5 bases). Germline lookup yields CDR1 SNHLY and CDR2 FYNNEI. V was shortened by 1 base and J by 6 bases, with 13 bases between the two germline ends. There are 15 residues in the CDR3. The CDR3 nucleotides are TGTGCCAGCAGTGAAGAAACCGGGATCCTCAATGAGCAGTTCTTC. The encoded protein is CASSEETGILNEQFF.

This clone has more than one count but fewer than ten. The rearrangement links TRBV9 to TRBJ1-2; TRBD1 is a possible D gene (6 bases). The V end was cut by 3 bases, the J end by 7 bases, with 16 bases between. Germline CDR1 reads SGDLS; CDR2 reads YYNGEE. This CDR3 is built from 14 residues. The CDR3 reads CASSAGDGGRGYTF. The DNA of the CDR3 is TGTGCCAGCAGCGCGGGGGACGGGGGGCGTGGCTACACCTTC.

This clone was recorded only once. DNA of the CDR3: TGTGCCAGCAGTTATCGACCGGGACAGAGCACAGATACGCAGTATTTT. Protein sequence: CASSYRPGQSTDTQYF. V usage is TRBV6-6 and J usage is TRBJ2-3; 7 bases are a match to TRBD1. The CDR3 runs to 16 residues. Germline V CDR1 and CDR2: MNHNY, SVGAGI (reference sequence). Trimming at V came to 3 bases and at J to 0 bases, leaving 6 bases not matched to a gene.

The rearrangement uses TRBV5-4 and TRBJ1-2; the D is unclear. Germline lookup yields CDR1 SGHNT and CDR2 YYREEE (reference sequence). The CDR3 totals 14 residues. V was clipped by 0 bases and J by 2 bases, with 8 bases between them. The CDR3 loop is CASSLAGVNYGYTF. CDR3 bases: TGTGCCAGCAGCTTGGCCGGAGTAAACTATGGCTACACCTTC.

The chain is built from TRBV6-6 and TRBJ1-3; D remains unclear. The germline V gene encodes CDR1 MNHNY and CDR2 SVGAGI (reference sequence). Trimming shortened V by 2 bases and J by 2 bases, and 10 bases separated the two germline ends. The CDR3 has 15 amino acids. Here the CDR3 reads CASSYAVEAGNTIYF. In DNA form, the CDR3 reads TGTGCCAGCAGTTACGCGGTTGAGGCTGGAAACACCATATATTTT.

This clone showed up just a few times. As DNA, the CDR3 is TGCGCCAGCAGCCAAGGGGAGAACTCCTACAATGAGCAGTTCTTC. This encodes CASSQGENSYNEQFF. J is TRBJ2-1 and V is TRBV4-3; the D gene is possibly TRBD2 (5 bases). This CDR3 is built from 15 residues. From germline, CDR1 is LGHNA and CDR2 YSLEER. Between the trimmed V and J ends, which lost 1 base and 0 bases, there was a span of 7 bases.

The V gene is TRBV2, the J gene TRBJ2-7, with 10 bases that match TRBD2. The V segment lost 7 bases and the J segment 5 bases; nucleotides outside the gene matches: 8. This CDR3 contains 14 residues. Per germline, CDR1 SNHLY and CDR2 FYNNEI. Written as DNA, the CDR3 is TGTGCCAGCACGCCGGGACTAGCGTCTGACGAGCAGTACTTC. Translation gives CASTPGLASDEQYF.

The chain employs TRBV14 and TRBJ1-4, with TRBD1 matching over 7 bases. The germline CDR1 and CDR2 sequences are SGHDN and FVKESK. The V and J ends lost 8 bases and 0 bases, in that order; junction bases with no gene match: 18. The CDR3 has 19 amino acids. CDR3 DNA sequence: TGTGCCAGCCGCTCACTGATAACAGGGGACCTTGCAACTAATGAAAAACTGTTTTTT. This sequence encodes CASRSLITGDLATNEKLFF.

The V call is TRBV9, the J call TRBJ2-3; 14 nucleotides align to TRBD2. The length of the CDR3 is 17 residues. Germline loops: CDR1 SGDLS, CDR2 YYNGEE. Germline trimming cut 0 bases from V and 5 bases from J; bases unmatched to any gene: 5. The CDR3 here is CASSVGGLAGDQDTQYF. The CDR3 bases are TGTGCCAGCAGCGTAGGGGGACTAGCGGGAGATCAAGATACGCAGTATTTT.

This clone occurred a few times. This rearrangement joins TRBV28 to TRBJ1-5, with D maybe TRBD1 (5 bases). This CDR3 is 14 amino acids long. Germline-derived CDR1 and CDR2 are MDHEN and SYDVKM. V was pared by 2 bases and J by 1 base, with 6 bases between. CDR3 amino acids: CASSLRGSNQPQHF. CDR3 in DNA: TGTGCCAGCAGTTTACGGGGGAGCAATCAGCCCCAGCATTTT.

This rearrangement joins TRBV4-2 to TRBJ2-1, with D maybe TRBD2 (6 bases). The V end lost 6 bases, the J end lost 3 bases, and 15 bases lay between the germline ends. This CDR3 is 15 amino acids long. Germline CDR1 reads LGHNA; CDR2 reads YNFKEQ. The CDR3 nucleotides read TGTGCCAGCAGTCACGAACGGGGGAGCTACAATGAGCAGTTCTTC. Protein product: CASSHERGSYNEQFF.